Sequencing of this T cell receptor beta chain was carried out in a study of response to subunit inactivated influenza vaccine. General study results and limits: It was suggested by the authors that few new T cells are recruited by each seasonal influenza vaccination.

TCRdb re-analysed the RT-PCR reads in MiXCR, keeping a single row per CDR3 protein. The sample shows 600,000 to 850,000 distinct CDR3 sequences, 14% of them seen only once. A word on this clonotype: The target antigen is unknown.

The CDR3 covers 17 residues. The V gene's germline CDR1 is SGHAT and CDR2 FQNNGV. V was pared by 0 bases and J by 0 bases, with 14 bases between. This clonotype originated in a man aged 50 or older who received an inactivated influenza vaccine. The starting material was PBMCs from blood, obtained 14 to 15 days before vaccination. The V and J genes are TRBV11-2 and TRBJ2-5; D could derive from TRBD1 or TRBD2 (5 bases each). The CDR3 bases are TGTGCCAGCAGCTTAGAGTGGGACCCGAGGTACCAAGAGACCCAGTACTTC. This codes for CASSLEWDPRYQETQYF.